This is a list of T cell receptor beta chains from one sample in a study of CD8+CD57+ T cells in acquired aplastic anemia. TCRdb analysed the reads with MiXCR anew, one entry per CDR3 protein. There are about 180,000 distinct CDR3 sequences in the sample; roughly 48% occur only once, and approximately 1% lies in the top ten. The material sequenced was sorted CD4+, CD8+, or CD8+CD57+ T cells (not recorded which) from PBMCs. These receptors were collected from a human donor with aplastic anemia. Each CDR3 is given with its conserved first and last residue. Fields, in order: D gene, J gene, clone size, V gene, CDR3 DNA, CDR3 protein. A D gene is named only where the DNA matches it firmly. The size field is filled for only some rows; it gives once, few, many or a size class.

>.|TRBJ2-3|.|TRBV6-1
TGTGCCAGCACCTGGGGTCAGGGGCCCACAGATACGCAGTATTTT
CASTWGQGPTDTQYF
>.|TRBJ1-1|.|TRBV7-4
TGTGCCATTGACACGGGAAACACTGAAGCTTTCTTT
CAIDTGNTEAFF
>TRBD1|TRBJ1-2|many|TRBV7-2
TGTGCCAGCAGCCGCCGGGACAGCTATGGCTACACCTTC
CASSRRDSYGYTF
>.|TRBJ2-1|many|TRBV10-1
TGCGCCAGCAGTGAGGTGGGGCTTCGGAATGAGCAGTTCTTC
CASSEVGLRNEQFF
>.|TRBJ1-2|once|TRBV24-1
TGTGCCACCAGTGATTCACAGGGTGGCCGCTATGGCTACACCTTC
CATSDSQGGRYGYTF
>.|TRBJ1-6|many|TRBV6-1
TGTGCCACCTGGGTCAGTTCGAATTCACCCCTCCACTTT
CATWVSSNSPLHF
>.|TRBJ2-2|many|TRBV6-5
TGTGCCAGCAGTTACGGAGTAGTTGGCGGGGAGCTGTTTTTT
CASSYGVVGGELFF
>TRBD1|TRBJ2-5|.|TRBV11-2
TGTGCCAGCAGCTTCGACAGGGAGATGGAGACCCAGTACTTC
CASSFDREMETQYF
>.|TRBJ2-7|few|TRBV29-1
TGCAGCGTGGAGGACGGGGTCCACGAGCAGTACTTC
CSVEDGVHEQYF
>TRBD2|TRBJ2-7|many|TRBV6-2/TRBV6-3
TGTGCCAGCACTCGACTCGCCGGGACTAGCGGGGGAACCCTCGAGCAGTACTTC
CASTRLAGTSGGTLEQYF
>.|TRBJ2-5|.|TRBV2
TGTGCCAGCAGTGAATTGACTAAGGATCCGGAGACCCAGTACTTC
CASSELTKDPETQYF
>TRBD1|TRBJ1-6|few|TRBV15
TGTGCCACCAGCAGTTATGGACAGGGGGCTAGTTCACCCCTCCACTTT
CATSSYGQGASSPLHF
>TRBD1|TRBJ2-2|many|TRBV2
TGTGCCAGCAGACCGGACAGGGGAACCGGGGAGCTGTTTTTT
CASRPDRGTGELFF